This T cell receptor beta chain was recorded in a study of blood T cell repertoires in COVID-19. Across the study: Nucleic acid was either cDNA or gDNA, and it came from T cells, B-cell-depleted T cells, or PBMCs.

Study processing details: Estimates of nucleated cell counts were drawn from the amplification of reference gene primers. Profiling relied on immunoSEQ multiplex PCR, and the TCRdb table lists in-frame clones only, not all of them. Clonal size and the V and J genes are those of that table, whereas D and trimming came from the DNA. The table includes 150,000 or so clones, approximately 83% detected once. CDR3 size: 15 residues. CDR1 is SGHRS, CDR2 YFSETQ, per germline. Trimming removed 1 base from V and 0 bases from J, with 8 bases in between. The origin of this receptor is a man in his sixties with acute or convalescent COVID-19. This chain connects TRBV5-1 to TRBJ1-3; no clear D gene. The sequenced sample was peripheral blood. The CDR3, as DNA: TGCGCCAGCAGCTTGACAGCCAGCTCTGGAAACACCATATATTTT. Its translation: CASSLTASSGNTIYF.